This is a list of T cell receptor beta chains from one sample in a study of blood T cell repertoires in COVID-19. Here immunoSEQ multiplex PCR was the method, and the copy in TCRdb shows in-frame clones only, minus some. The repertoire has more than 300,000 clones, over 90% of them found once; the top ten carry 3.9%. Sequencing input: PBMCs or T cells enriched from blood (not recorded which). The receptors shown here come from a woman aged 25 to 39 who had been exposed to COVID-19. Both conserved end residues are part of each CDR3. D genes are given only for firm matches. Size is omitted from some rows. Given values are once, few, many or a class for expanded clones.

>TRBD1|TRBV7-9|16|NA|TRBJ1-1
TGTGCCAGCAGTTCGACAGGGAACAGGAGGAACACTGAAGCTTTCTTT
CASSSTGNRRNTEAFF
>NA|TRBV6-5|15|once|TRBJ1-5
TGTGCCAGCGGTCTTTATGGCAGCGGCAATCAGCCCCAGCATTTT
CASGLYGSGNQPQHF
>TRBD2|TRBV5-5|14|NA|TRBJ2-7
TGTGCCAGCAGCTTGGTCGGGGGGAACTACGAGCAGTACTTC
CASSLVGGNYEQYF
>NA|TRBV4-2|16|NA|TRBJ1-3
TGTGCCAGCAGCCAAACCCAGATGTTCTCTGGAAACACCATATATTTT
CASSQTQMFSGNTIYF
>TRBD2|TRBV7-3|22|NA|TRBJ2-1
TGTGCCAGCAGCCCGTACGGTCCTTCTCTAGCGGGGATAACACCTACCTACAATGAGCAGTTCTTC
CASSPYGPSLAGITPTYNEQFF
>TRBD2|TRBV7-8|16|NA|TRBJ2-3
TGTGCCAGCAGCTCCAGGACTAGCGGATACACAGATACGCAGTATTTT
CASSSRTSGYTDTQYF
>TRBD2|TRBV5-1|15|once|TRBJ2-3
TGCGCCAGCAGCTTTGGGACTAGCGGGGGGGATACGCAGTATTTT
CASSFGTSGGDTQYF
>TRBD1|TRBV10-3|19|NA|TRBJ1-2
TGTGCCATCAGTGAGACAATTTTTTCCCCAGGGACAGGGAACTATGGCTACACCTTC
CAISETIFSPGTGNYGYTF
>TRBD1|TRBV7-8|15|NA|TRBJ1-1
TGTGCCAGCAGCGCGTCGACAGGGGTCTTCACTGAAGCTTTCTTT
CASSASTGVFTEAFF
>NA|TRBV12-3/TRBV12-4|11|NA|TRBJ2-1
TGTGCCAGCACCCTCTACAATGAGCAGTTCTTC
CASTLYNEQFF
>NA|TRBV6-6|16|NA|TRBJ2-5
TGTGCCAGCAGTTACCCCGGAGGGCCACACCAAGAGACCCAGTACTTC
CASSYPGGPHQETQYF
>TRBD1|TRBV18|15|NA|TRBJ2-7
TGTGCCAGCTCACCCCCGGGACAGGGAACCTACGAGCAGTACTTC
CASSPPGQGTYEQYF
>NA|TRBV10-3|16|NA|TRBJ1-5
TGTGCCATCAGTGAGTCGAGACACCTTAGCAATCAGCCCCAGCATTTT
CAISESRHLSNQPQHF
>NA|TRBV1|11|once|TRBJ1-5
TGCACCAGCAGCCACAGTCCCAGGGAGCATTTT
CTSSHSPREHF
>NA|TRBV3-1/TRBV3-2|15|NA|TRBJ2-3
TGTGCCAGCAGCCCGCAGGGGTATAGCACAGATACGCAGTATTTT
CASSPQGYSTDTQYF
>TRBD1|TRBV4-2|15|NA|TRBJ2-5
TGTGCCAGCAGCCATGGGCAGGGGGACCAAGAGACCCAGTACTTC
CASSHGQGDQETQYF
>TRBD1|TRBV4-3|15|NA|TRBJ1-5
TGCGCCAGCAGCCAAGAGGACAGGCCGGGTCAGCCCCAGCATTTT
CASSQEDRPGQPQHF
>NA|TRBV9|17|NA|TRBJ1-6
TGTGCCAGCAGCGGACCCCCGAGACAGGTTAATAATTCACCCCTCCACTTT
CASSGPPRQVNNSPLHF
>NA|TRBV19|17|NA|TRBJ1-3
TGTGCCAGTAAGGGGCAGAATTATAGGGACTCTGGAAACACCATATATTTT
CASKGQNYRDSGNTIYF
>NA|TRBV7-2|15|NA|TRBJ1-1
TGTGCCAGCAGCCCCGGGCGAGGGATGAACACTGAAGCTTTCTTT
CASSPGRGMNTEAFF
>TRBD1|TRBV6-6|18|NA|TRBJ1-1
TGTGCCAGCAGTCCCCCTGGCAGGGGGATTGGGGTGAACACTGAAGCTTTCTTT
CASSPPGRGIGVNTEAFF
>NA|TRBV2|15|few|TRBJ2-1
TGTGCCAGCGGGGGGACGGGGCGGCCCTGGGATGAGCAGTTCTTC
CASGGTGRPWDEQFF
>TRBD1|TRBV6-1|17|NA|TRBJ2-2
TGTGCCAGCAGTGATCGGAGGGACAGGGGGCTCTCCGGGGAGCTGTTTTTT
CASSDRRDRGLSGELFF
>NA|TRBV7-8|15|NA|TRBJ2-3
TGTGCCAGCAGCTTAGGGCTAGACGTGACAGATACGCAGTATTTT
CASSLGLDVTDTQYF
>TRBD1|TRBV5-4|15|NA|TRBJ2-2
TGTGCCAGCAGCAGCCGGGACAGGGTAGCCGGGGAGCTGTTTTTT
CASSSRDRVAGELFF
>NA|TRBV4-3|16|NA|TRBJ1-2
TGCGCCAGCAGCCAAGTCAGCAGAGGGGGTGGCTATGGCTACACCTTC
CASSQVSRGGGYGYTF
>NA|TRBV6-5|16|NA|TRBJ2-4
TGTGCCAGCAGTTACGCGACAGGTCTAGCCAAAAACATTCAGTACTTC
CASSYATGLAKNIQYF
>TRBD2|TRBV3-1/TRBV3-2|15|NA|TRBJ2-3
TGTGCCAGCAGCAATAGCGGGGCTGGGGCAGATACGCAGTATTTT
CASSNSGAGADTQYF
>NA|TRBV6-1|14|NA|TRBJ1-3
TGTGCCAGCAGTGAATGGGGGGCTGGAAACACCATATATTTT
CASSEWGAGNTIYF
>TRBD1|TRBV7-8|16|once|TRBJ2-3
TGTGCCAGCAGCTTAGAGGCAGGGGGAGTTACAGATACGCAGTATTTT
CASSLEAGGVTDTQYF
>TRBD1|TRBV25-1|16|NA|TRBJ1-1
TGTGCCAGCAGTGAACGGAAGGGACAGGGGGCAAGGGGAGCTTTCTTT
CASSERKGQGARGAFF
>NA|TRBV12-5|14|NA|TRBJ1-1
TGTGCTAGTGGTGACAGCGCCATGAACACTGAAGCTTTCTTT
CASGDSAMNTEAFF
>TRBD1|TRBV5-1|18|NA|TRBJ1-4
TGCGCCAGCAGCCCCGTTAACGGGACAGGGGTGGATAATGAAAAACTGTTTTTT
CASSPVNGTGVDNEKLFF
>NA|TRBV5-1|15|NA|TRBJ2-3
TGCGCCAGCAGCTTGGGAGGCGTGGACTCGGATACGCAGTATTTT
CASSLGGVDSDTQYF
>NA|TRBV29-1|13|NA|TRBJ1-1
TGCAGCGTTGAAGATCATGTGAACACTGAAGCTTTCTTT
CSVEDHVNTEAFF
>NA|TRBV5-4|14|NA|TRBJ2-7
TGTGCCAGCAGCTCTTCTGGCACCTCCTACGAGCAGTACTTC
CASSSSGTSYEQYF
>NA|TRBV19|12|NA|TRBJ1-2
TGTGCCAGTAGTCCCACTAGGTATGGCTACACCTTC
CASSPTRYGYTF
>TRBD1|TRBV18|16|NA|TRBJ1-3
TGTGCCAGCTCACCTCGGGACAGGCTTTACGGAAACACCATATATTTT
CASSPRDRLYGNTIYF
>TRBD1|TRBV7-9|16|once|TRBJ1-3
TGTGCCAGCAGTCGTAGCAGGGGGAACTCTGGAAACACCATATATTTT
CASSRSRGNSGNTIYF
>TRBD1|TRBV5-6|15|NA|TRBJ2-7
TGTGCCAGCAGTCCGCCGACAGGGCCTACCTACGAGCAGTACTTC
CASSPPTGPTYEQYF
>TRBD1|TRBV6-5|14|NA|TRBJ2-7
TGTGCCAGCAGTATCGACAGGGGGCGAGGCGAGCAGTACTTC
CASSIDRGRGEQYF
>NA|TRBV4-2|14|NA|TRBJ2-1
TGTGCCAGCAGCCTGGATGGGGGCCGTTATGAGCAGTTCTTC
CASSLDGGRYEQFF
>NA|TRBV3-1/TRBV3-2|13|NA|TRBJ1-1
TGTGCCAGCAGCCCGGACTGGAACACTGAAGCTTTCTTT
CASSPDWNTEAFF
>NA|TRBV7-8|16|NA|TRBJ1-1
TGTGCCAGCAGCTTACAGGACAGACCTCTGAACACTGAAGCTTTCTTT
CASSLQDRPLNTEAFF
>NA|TRBV5-5|13|NA|TRBJ2-3
TGTGCCAGCAGCTTAGACCTCAGGGATACGCAGTATTTT
CASSLDLRDTQYF
>TRBD1|TRBV30|14|NA|TRBJ1-1
TGTGCCTGGAGTGTCACAGGGGTGGGCACTGAAGCTTTCTTT
CAWSVTGVGTEAFF
>TRBD2|TRBV7-8|13|NA|TRBJ2-5
TGTGCCAGCAGACTAGCGGGGCAAGAGACCCAGTACTTC
CASRLAGQETQYF
>NA|TRBV5-1|14|NA|TRBJ2-1
TGCGCCAGCAGAGTAGCGGATGATTACAATGAGCAGTTCTTC
CASRVADDYNEQFF